Here is one T cell receptor beta chain with its context. Its antigen is not known. This record comes from a study of a mutant IDH1 vaccine in newly diagnosed glioma. Background on the study: Sex distribution of treated patients was approximately 60% male and about 38% female; mean age was 40.4 years. Pretreatment consisted of radiotherapy, temozolomide, or both, with most receiving both.

The time point here: baseline, week 1 (first vaccination visit). As for treatment: pre-vaccination baseline after standard-of-care therapy. In every donor, the tumor was a new WHO grade 3 or 4 IDH1-mutant, ATRX-lost astrocytoma. Study outcomes and limitations: A vaccine-induced immune response developed in about 94% of the patients.

The assay was immunoSEQ multiplex PCR, and TCRdb's table has in-frame clones only and misses some. The sample lists under 80,000 clones; 70% to 90% were seen once. This material consisted of PBMCs, taken from a glioma patient treated with radiotherapy, temozolomide or both. The TCR originated in a man under 40 with glioma.

CDR3 region: CASSLPGSFGNSPLHF. The CDR3 nucleotides read TGTGCCAGCAGCCTCCCCGGGTCTTTTGGAAATTCACCCCTCCACTTT. This chain connects TRBV28 to TRBJ1-6; D call uncertain. CDR3 size: 16 residues. In germline, CDR1 is MDHEN, CDR2 SYDVKM. Trimming took 6 bases from V and 7 from J, leaving 19 bases between them. Supplemented by reference TRBV28 and TRBJ1-6, the full variable domain reads DVKVTQSSRYLVKRTGEKVFLECVQDMDHENMFWYRQDPGLGLRLIYFSYDVKMKEKGDIPEGYSVSREKKERFSLILESASTNQTSMYLCASSLPGSFGNSPLHFGNGTRLTVT.